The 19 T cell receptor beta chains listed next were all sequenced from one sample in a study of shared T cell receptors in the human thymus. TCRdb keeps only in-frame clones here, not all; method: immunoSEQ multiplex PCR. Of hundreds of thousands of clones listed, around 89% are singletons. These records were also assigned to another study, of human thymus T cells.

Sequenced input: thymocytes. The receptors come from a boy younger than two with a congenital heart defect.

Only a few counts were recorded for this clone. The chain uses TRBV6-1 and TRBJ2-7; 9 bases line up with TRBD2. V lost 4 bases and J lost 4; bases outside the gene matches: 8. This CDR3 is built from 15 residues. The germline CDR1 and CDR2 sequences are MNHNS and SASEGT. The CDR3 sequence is CASSGVSGSLYEQYF. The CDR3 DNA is TGTGCCAGCAGTGGCGTTAGCGGGAGTCTGTACGAGCAGTACTTC.

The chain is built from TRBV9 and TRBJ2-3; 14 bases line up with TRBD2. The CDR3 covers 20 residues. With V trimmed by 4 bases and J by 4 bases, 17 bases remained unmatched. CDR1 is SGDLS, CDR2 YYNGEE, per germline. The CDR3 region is CASSPPSTSGRALDPDTQYF. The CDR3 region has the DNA TGTGCCAGCAGCCCCCCCTCGACTAGCGGGAGGGCCTTGGACCCAGATACGCAGTATTTT.

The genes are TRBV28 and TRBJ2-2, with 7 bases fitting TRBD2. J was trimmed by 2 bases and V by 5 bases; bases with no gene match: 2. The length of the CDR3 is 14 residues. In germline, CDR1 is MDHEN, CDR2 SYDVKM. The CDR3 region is CASSGDYNTGELFF. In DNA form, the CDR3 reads TGTGCCAGCAGTGGGGACTACAACACCGGGGAGCTGTTTTTT.

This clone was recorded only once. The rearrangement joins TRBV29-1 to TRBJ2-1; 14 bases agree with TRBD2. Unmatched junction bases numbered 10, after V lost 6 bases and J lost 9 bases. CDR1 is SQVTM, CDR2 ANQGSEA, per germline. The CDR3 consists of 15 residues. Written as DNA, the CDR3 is TGCAGCGTCCTAGAGACTAGCGGGAGGGGGGGTGAGCAGTTCTTC. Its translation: CSVLETSGRGGEQFF.

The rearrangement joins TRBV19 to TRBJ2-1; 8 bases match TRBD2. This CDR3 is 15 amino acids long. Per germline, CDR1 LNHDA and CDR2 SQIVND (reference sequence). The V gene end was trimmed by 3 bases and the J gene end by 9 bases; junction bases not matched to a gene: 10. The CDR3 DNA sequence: TGTGCCAGTAGTATGGGGTTGGGACTAGTTACTGAGCAGTTCTTC. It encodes CASSMGLGLVTEQFF. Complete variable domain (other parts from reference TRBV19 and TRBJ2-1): DGGITQSPKYLFRKEGQNVTLSCEQNLNHDAMYWYRQDPGQGLRLIYYSQIVNDFQKGDIAEGYSVSREKKESFPLTVTSAQKNPTAFYLCASSMGLGLVTEQFFGPGTRLTVL.

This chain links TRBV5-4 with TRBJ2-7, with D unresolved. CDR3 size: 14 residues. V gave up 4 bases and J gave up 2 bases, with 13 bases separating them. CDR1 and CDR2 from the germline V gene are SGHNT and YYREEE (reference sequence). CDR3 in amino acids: CASSAPPATYEQYF. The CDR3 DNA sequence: TGTGCCAGCAGCGCTCCCCCCGCGACCTACGAGCAGTACTTC. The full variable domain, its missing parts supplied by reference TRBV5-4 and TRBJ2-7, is ETGVTQSPTHLIKTRGQQVTLRCSSQSGHNTVSWYQQALGQGPQFIFQYYREEENGRGNFPPRFSGLQFPNYSSELNVNALELDDSALYLCASSAPPATYEQYFGPGTRLTVT.

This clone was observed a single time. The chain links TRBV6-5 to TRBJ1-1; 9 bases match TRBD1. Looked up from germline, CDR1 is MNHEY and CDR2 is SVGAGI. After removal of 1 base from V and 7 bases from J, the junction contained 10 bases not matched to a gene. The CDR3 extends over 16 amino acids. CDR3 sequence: CASSYYRTGVPSEAFF. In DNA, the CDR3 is TGTGCCAGCAGTTACTATAGGACAGGGGTTCCCAGTGAAGCTTTCTTT.

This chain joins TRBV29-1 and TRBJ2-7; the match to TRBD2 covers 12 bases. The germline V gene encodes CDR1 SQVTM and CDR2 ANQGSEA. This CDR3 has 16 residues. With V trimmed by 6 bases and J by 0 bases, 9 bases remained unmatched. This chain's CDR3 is CSVKGLAGRSSYEQYF. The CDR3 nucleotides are TGCAGCGTCAAGGGACTAGCGGGTAGGAGCTCCTACGAGCAGTACTTC.

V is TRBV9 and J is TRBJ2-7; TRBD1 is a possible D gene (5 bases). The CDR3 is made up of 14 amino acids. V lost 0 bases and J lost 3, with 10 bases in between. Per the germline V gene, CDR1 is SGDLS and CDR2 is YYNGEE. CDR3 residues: CASSVAGNRYEQYF. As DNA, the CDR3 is TGTGCCAGCAGCGTAGCAGGGAACCGCTACGAGCAGTACTTC.

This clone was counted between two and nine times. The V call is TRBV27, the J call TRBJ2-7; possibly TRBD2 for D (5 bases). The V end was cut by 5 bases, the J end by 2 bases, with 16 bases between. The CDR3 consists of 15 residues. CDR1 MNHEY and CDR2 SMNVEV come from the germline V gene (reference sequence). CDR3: CASSPLSDTTYEQYF. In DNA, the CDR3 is TGTGCCAGCAGTCCACTTAGCGACACCACCTACGAGCAGTACTTC.

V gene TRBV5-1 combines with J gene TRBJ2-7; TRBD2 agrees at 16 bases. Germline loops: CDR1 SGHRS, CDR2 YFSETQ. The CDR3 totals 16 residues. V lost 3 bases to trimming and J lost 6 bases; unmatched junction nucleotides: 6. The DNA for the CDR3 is TGCGCCAGCAGCTCGGGACTAGCGGGAGGGCCCTGCGAGCAGTACTTC. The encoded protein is CASSSGLAGGPCEQYF.

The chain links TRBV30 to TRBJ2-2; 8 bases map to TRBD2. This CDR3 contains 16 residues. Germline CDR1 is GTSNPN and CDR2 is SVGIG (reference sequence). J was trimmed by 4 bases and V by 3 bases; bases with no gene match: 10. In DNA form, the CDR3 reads TGTGCCTGGAGACTACGAGCGGGGGCGGGCACCGGGGAGCTGTTTTTT. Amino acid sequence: CAWRLRAGAGTGELFF.

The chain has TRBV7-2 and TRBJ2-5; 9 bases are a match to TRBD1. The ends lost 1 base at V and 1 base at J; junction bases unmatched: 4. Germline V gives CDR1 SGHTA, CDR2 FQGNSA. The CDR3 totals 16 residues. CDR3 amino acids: CASSLGPGQGQETQYF. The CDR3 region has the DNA TGTGCCAGCAGCTTAGGTCCGGGACAGGGCCAAGAGACCCAGTACTTC.

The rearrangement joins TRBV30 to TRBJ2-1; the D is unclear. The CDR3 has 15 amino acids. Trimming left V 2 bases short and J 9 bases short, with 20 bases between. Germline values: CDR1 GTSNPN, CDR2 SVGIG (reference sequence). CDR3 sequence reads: CAWSPHVELRSEQFF. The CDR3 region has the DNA TGTGCCTGGAGTCCCCATGTCGAACTACGGAGTGAGCAGTTCTTC.

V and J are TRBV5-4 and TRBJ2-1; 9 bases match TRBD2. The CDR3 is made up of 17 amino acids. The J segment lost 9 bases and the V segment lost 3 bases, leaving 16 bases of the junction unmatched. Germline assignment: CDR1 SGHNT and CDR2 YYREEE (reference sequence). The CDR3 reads CASSCPDRKREEGEQFF. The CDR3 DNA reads TGTGCCAGCAGCTGCCCAGACCGTAAGCGGGAGGAGGGTGAGCAGTTCTTC. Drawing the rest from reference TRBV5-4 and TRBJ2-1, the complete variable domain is ETGVTQSPTHLIKTRGQQVTLRCSSQSGHNTVSWYQQALGQGPQFIFQYYREEENGRGNFPPRFSGLQFPNYSSELNVNALELDDSALYLCASSCPDRKREEGEQFFGPGTRLTVL.

This CDR3 reads CAITRTGTMNTEAFF. The CDR3 region has the DNA TGTGCCATCACGAGGACAGGGACTATGAACACTGAAGCTTTCTTT. This chain connects TRBV10-3 to TRBJ1-1; 8 bases map to TRBD1. The germline gives CDR1 ENHRY, CDR2 SYGVKD. Trimming took 7 bases from V and 0 from J; bases not matched to a gene: 7. This CDR3 contains 15 residues.

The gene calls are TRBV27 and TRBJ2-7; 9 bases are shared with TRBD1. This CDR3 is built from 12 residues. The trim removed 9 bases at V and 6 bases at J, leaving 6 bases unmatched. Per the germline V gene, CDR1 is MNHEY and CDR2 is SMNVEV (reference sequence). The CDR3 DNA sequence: TGTGCCAGTAAGTCGACAGGGGGCGAGCAGTACTTC. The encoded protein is CASKSTGGEQYF.

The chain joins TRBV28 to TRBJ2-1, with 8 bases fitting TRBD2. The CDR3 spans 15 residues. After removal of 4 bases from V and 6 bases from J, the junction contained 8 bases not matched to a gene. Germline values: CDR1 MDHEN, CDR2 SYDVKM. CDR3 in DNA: TGTGCCAGCAGTTCGCGGGAGGAGGTTCTCAATGAGCAGTTCTTC. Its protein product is CASSSREEVLNEQFF.

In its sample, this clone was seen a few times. As DNA, the CDR3 is TGTGCCAGCCAAGCCCGGGGGGCCTCCTACGAGCAGTACTTC. Residues: CASQARGASYEQYF. The chain is built from TRBV28 and TRBJ2-7; possibly TRBD2 for D (7 bases). Per germline, CDR1 MDHEN and CDR2 SYDVKM. Trimming cost V 8 bases and J 0 bases, with 14 bases left between them. This CDR3 spans 14 amino acids.